This TCR beta chain was observed in a study of blood T cell repertoires in COVID-19 (dated by TCRdb to 2018 to 2020). About the full investigation: Samples covering the acute and convalescent phases of COVID-19 were provided by collaborators in the United States, Italy and Spain. The prospective study material was composed of cDNA or gDNA derived from T cells, B-cell-depleted T cells, or PBMCs. A de-identified subject ID, COVID-19 status, age in years and sex were almost always included in the sample metadata. The repertoires were released in a freely available public database intended as a resource for research on the immune response to SARS-CoV-2. Where available, HLA class I and class II types were taken from metadata supplied by the sample provider and were not determined by assay-based typing. Deeply sampled blood TCRbeta repertoires from subjects exposed to, actively infected with, or recovered from COVID-19 were included in the dataset. Samples came from the ongoing ImmuneRACE study (first 160 participants) plus 1,254 subjects from 6 global collaborators. Study-level results and caveats: The amount of clinical and demographic metadata varied by source and participant and was provided uncurated.

As regards this clone: No cognate antigen has been identified for it. Base quality data are lacking; no much larger clone is found one base away.

Collaborating institutions collected whole blood in K2EDTA tubes following their own protocols. For TCRbeta analysis, collaborators shipped samples in one of three forms: frozen whole blood, isolated PBMCs, or DNA extracted from either of those sample types. The immunoSEQ Assay, a bias-controlled multiplex PCR, was used to amplify TCRbeta CDR3 regions from genomic DNA. The study's own analysis went as follows. The number of nucleated cells in each sample was estimated by amplification of reference gene primers within the assay. To quantify the absolute abundance of each unique TCRbeta CDR3 rearrangement, sequence reads were collapsed and filtered. For each sample, productive Simpson clonality was calculated as the square root of Simpson's diversity index over productive rearrangements. TCRdb limited this immuneACCESS table to in-frame rearrangements with V and J called. A share of clones is missing; checked studies link under half to unresolved V genes, and the rest is unexplained. The DNA was the basis for D and trimming; V, J and clone size are from that table. Present in this sample are about 100,000 clones, around 80% of which were seen just once. 4% to 5.5% of the sample is held by the ten biggest clonotypes.

The junction shows trimming of 11 bases on V and 6 bases on J, plus 16 bases between the germline ends. CDR1 and CDR2, looked up from the germline V gene, are MNHEY and SVGAGI. Inclusive of the bounding cysteine and phenylalanine, the CDR3 is 12 residues long. The retained sequence is limited to the CDR3, 36 bases, with the frame set at the first base. The chain couples TRBV6-5 to TRBJ1-1, and perhaps TRBD1 as D gene, on 5 matching bases. The TCR originated in a man between 65 and 79 years old with acute or convalescent COVID-19. The sequencing input was peripheral blood. CDR3 region: CASREGRSEAFF. The sequenced DNA is TGTGCCTCGCGGGAGGGGCGGTCTGAAGCTTTCTTT.